The 7 T cell receptor beta chains below come from one sample, sequenced in a study of shared clonotypes between healthy human individuals. Naive CD8 isolation took CD45RO-negative cells positively selected for CCR7 and excluded terminally differentiated effector memory CD45RA+ cells. Generated by immunoSEQ multiplex PCR, the TCRdb table keeps only in-frame clones and is missing some. The sample lists some 2 million clones, over 85% occurring once. Sequences were obtained from naive CD8+ T cells sorted from blood. Every receptor here comes from a man between 18 and 29 years old in good health.

The table lists this clone with a count of one. The chain couples TRBV6-1 to TRBJ2-7, with 7 bases lining up with TRBD1. The V segment lost 5 bases and the J segment 7 bases; nucleotides outside the gene matches: 14. CDR1 is MNHNS and CDR2 is SASEGT in the germline V gene. The CDR3 length is 15 residues. The DNA for the CDR3 is TGTGCCAGCAGTCCCCCTGACAGGGTCCTTGGGGAGCAGTACTTC. Translation gives CASSPPDRVLGEQYF.

In this sample, this clone turned up once. A read error may produce the germline difference seen at one junction end. The gene calls are TRBV4-1 and TRBJ1-1; D perhaps matches TRBD1 (5 bases). Germline loops: CDR1 MGHRA, CDR2 YSYEKL. CDR3 size: 13 residues. For the CDR3, the DNA is TGCGCCAGCAGCCTAGGGACTGGGAGTATGCGGGACTTT. Protein product: CASSLGTGSMRDF.

The gene calls are TRBV28 and TRBJ1-2; weak D call: TRBD1 (5 bases). The V end lost 5 bases, the J end lost 5 bases, and 12 bases lay between the germline ends. The CDR3 extends over 13 amino acids. Germline V lookup: CDR1 MDHEN, CDR2 SYDVKM. CDR3 amino acids: CASSPPGRYGYTF. The CDR3 DNA follows: TGTGCCAGCAGTCCACCAGGGAGGTATGGCTACACCTTC.

The chain uses TRBV7-9 and TRBJ2-5; D call uncertain. V dropped 8 bases and J dropped 4 bases, with 2 bases sitting between them. Germline CDR1 and CDR2: SEHNR and FQNEAQ (reference sequence). There are 9 residues in the CDR3. The CDR3 spells CASGETQYF. The DNA of the CDR3 is TGTGCCAGCGGAGAGACCCAGTACTTC.

V is TRBV11-2 and J is TRBJ1-2; D is perhaps TRBD1 (6 bases). The V gene's germline CDR1 is SGHAT and CDR2 FQNNGV. The V end lost 8 bases, the J end lost 1 base, and 17 bases lay between the germline ends. The CDR3 covers 15 residues. CDR3 nucleotides: TGTGCCAGCTGTCCGACAGGCTACGTTAACTATGGCTACACCTTC. Translating gives CASCPTGYVNYGYTF.

This clone was recorded only once. The gene calls are TRBV27 and TRBJ2-7; D remains unclear. Germline CDR1 reads MNHEY; CDR2 reads SMNVEV (reference sequence). This CDR3 comprises 14 residues. Trimming cost V 4 bases and J 3 bases, with 13 bases left between them. In nucleotides, the CDR3 is TGTGCCAGCAGTTCGGGCCCTAGGCTCTACGAGCAGTACTTC. It is translated as CASSSGPRLYEQYF.

This chain uses TRBV5-6 with TRBJ2-7; TRBD2 matches at 10 bases. J was trimmed by 4 bases and V by 4 bases; bases with no gene match: 11. Germline assignment: CDR1 SGHDT and CDR2 YYEEEE. The CDR3 is made up of 16 amino acids. In nucleotides, the CDR3 is TGTGCCAGCAGCAACTCGGGAGCGGGGGGGCAGTACGAGCAGTACTTC. Translation gives CASSNSGAGGQYEQYF. Variable domain in full (rest from reference TRBV5-6 and TRBJ2-7): DAGVTQSPTHLIKTRGQQVTLRCSPKSGHDTVSWYQQALGQGPQFIFQYYEEEERQRGNFPDRFSGHQFPNYSSELNVNALLLGDSALYLCASSNSGAGGQYEQYFGPGTRLTVT.